This entry describes one T cell receptor beta chain. The antigen is unknown. Assay used: immunoSEQ multiplex PCR; TCRdb lists only in-frame clones, some missing. Here the sample spans 65,000 to 85,000 clones, more than 70% being singletons. The data were obtained in a study of OX40 agonist ivuxolimab in advanced cancers. Study-wide findings and caveats: CD4+ and CD8+ blood T cells expanded clonally by week 6 at 0.1 to 3.0 mg/kg.

The starting material was CD4+ or CD8+ T cells sorted from blood, obtained in a trial of the OX40 agonist ivuxolimab. The TCR sequence derives from an adult with an advanced solid tumor such as melanoma, head and neck, liver or kidney cancer.

CDR3 sequence: CASSPNRAGETQYF. CDR3 sequence (DNA): TGTGCCAGCAGCCCCAACAGGGCTGGGGAGACCCAGTACTTC. J is TRBJ2-5 and V is TRBV7-7, with a weak D call TRBD1 (6 bases). Germline values: CDR1 SSHAT, CDR2 FNYEAQ (reference sequence). The CDR3 totals 14 residues. Trimming cost V 5 bases and J 5 bases, with 15 bases left between them.